Listed below are T cell receptor beta chains from one sample, sequenced in a study of post-analysis software for immune sequencing data. MiXCR, run by TCRdb on the PCR reads, gives a single entry per CDR3 protein. The sample lists over 300,000 distinct CDR3 sequences, roughly 36% occurring once. The source material was blood. The receptors stem from a girl aged 5-17 years with multiple sclerosis. CDR3s include the opening cysteine and the closing phenylalanine or tryptophan. Where a row states a size, it is once, few, many or the class of an expanded clone; other rows omit it.

-,TRBV6-5,TRBJ2-7,CASSGSRTGAYEQYF
-,TRBV5-8,TRBJ1-3,CASSFSGDTIYF
few,TRBV29-1,TRBJ1-2,CSALGTGVGYGYTF
-,TRBV5-6,TRBJ1-1,CASSSLTGGNTEAFF
few,TRBV20-1,TRBJ2-1,CSARVVAGVEQFF
many,TRBV6-5,TRBJ1-5,CASSYSPNQPQHF
few,TRBV13,TRBJ2-3,CASSSPGGLRGTDTQYF
-,TRBV6-1,TRBJ1-1,CASSPDAGGAEAFF
-,TRBV21-1,TRBJ1-4,CASSKRRAGEGEKLFF
few,TRBV2,TRBJ2-1,CASSVRRASSYNEQFF
-,TRBV24-1,TRBJ2-1,CATRSSGDGDEQFF
once,TRBV7-2,TRBJ2-3,CASSSQGGASDTQYF
-,TRBV12-5,TRBJ2-1,CASAISGHSYNEQFF
few,TRBV6-6,TRBJ2-3,CASSYSTIPPTDTQYF
-,TRBV7-2,TRBJ2-7,CASSGRDTEHEQYF
-,TRBV20-1,TRBJ2-1,CSARAPGLAGNEQFF
-,TRBV18,TRBJ2-7,CASSTSGQGTYEQYF
-,TRBV2,-,CASSEAGGPYQTQYF
many,TRBV24-1,TRBJ2-5,CATSDTGTAQETQYF
few,TRBV27,TRBJ2-7,CASRGLAGGSYEQYF
-,TRBV4-1,TRBJ2-5,CASSQDLYQETQYF